The rows below give T cell receptor beta chains drawn from one sample of a study of blood T cell repertoires in COVID-19. Here immunoSEQ multiplex PCR was the method, and the copy in TCRdb shows in-frame clones only, minus some. The sample carries around 130,000 clones, around 87% recorded once. The sample comprised peripheral blood. These receptors came from a woman aged 55 to 70 with acute or convalescent COVID-19. CDR3s include the opening cysteine and the closing phenylalanine or tryptophan. D genes are given only for firm matches. Where a row states a size, it is once, few, many or the class of an expanded clone; other rows omit it.

V	D	J	size	DNA	CDR3
TRBV20-1	NA	TRBJ1-4	NA	TGCAGTGCTTTTCGGTCAGGTAGACTGTTTTTT	CSAFRSGRLFF
TRBV5-1	TRBD2	TRBJ2-1	NA	TGCGCCAGCAGCTTGCGGACTAGCGGGAGCAATGAGCAGTTCTTC	CASSLRTSGSNEQFF
TRBV3-1/TRBV3-2	TRBD2	TRBJ2-2	NA	TGTGCCAGCAGCCTGGGACTAGCTCCCGGGGAGCTGTTTTTT	CASSLGLAPGELFF
TRBV10-3	NA	TRBJ1-1	NA	TGTGCCATCGGAAAGGAAGCGGTGAACACTGAAGCTTTCTTT	CAIGKEAVNTEAFF
TRBV19	TRBD2	TRBJ2-3	NA	TGTGCCAGTAGTAAGAGCCTAGCGGGAGACGAAGATACGCAGTATTTT	CASSKSLAGDEDTQYF
TRBV5-4	TRBD1	TRBJ2-3	NA	TGTGCCAGCACCAGGACAGGGGTCACAGATACGCAGTATTTT	CASTRTGVTDTQYF
TRBV24-1	NA	TRBJ2-2	NA	TGTGCCACCAGTCAACCCCCAGCCGGGGAGCTGTTTTTT	CATSQPPAGELFF
TRBV5-1	TRBD1	TRBJ1-2	NA	TGCGCCAGCAGCCCTACACCGACGGACAGGGGTAATGGCTACACCTTC	CASSPTPTDRGNGYTF
TRBV6-1	NA	TRBJ1-1	NA	TGTGCCAGCAGTGAAAATTTTAGAGGGTTTCGGGGGTTGAACACTGAAGCTTTCTTT	CASSENFRGFRGLNTEAFF
TRBV21-1	NA	TRBJ1-5	NA	TGTGCCAGCACCAAAGGGCAGGCCCAGCATTTT	CASTKGQAQHF
TRBV30	TRBD1	TRBJ2-1	NA	TGTGCCTGGAGTGAGGACAGGCTGACTGAGCAGTTCTTC	CAWSEDRLTEQFF
TRBV27	NA	TRBJ1-1	NA	TGTGCCAGCAGTTCAGGAATAATGAACACTGAAGCTTTCTTT	CASSSGIMNTEAFF
TRBV9	TRBD1	TRBJ1-1	NA	TGTGCCAGCAGCGAGGCTCCAGGGGGCAGGACTGAAGCTTTCTTT	CASSEAPGGRTEAFF
TRBV7-8	NA	TRBJ2-7	NA	TGTGCCAGCAGCTTAGGCCAATCTACCGGGAGAGGCTCCTACGAGCAGTACTTC	CASSLGQSTGRGSYEQYF
TRBV5-1	NA	TRBJ1-1	NA	TGCGCCAGCAGCTCTCTAGCTGAAGCTTTCTTT	CASSSLAEAFF
TRBV19	TRBD1	TRBJ2-3	NA	TGTGCCAGTAGTATAGAGGGGACAGCTAGCACAGATACGCAGTATTTT	CASSIEGTASTDTQYF
TRBV29-1	NA	TRBJ1-5	NA	TGCAGCGTTGCACGGGGGGTAGATCAGCCCCAGCATTTT	CSVARGVDQPQHF
TRBV24-1	TRBD1	TRBJ1-5	NA	TGTGCCACCAGTGATTTGACGGGACAGGGTAATCAGCCCCAGCATTTT	CATSDLTGQGNQPQHF
TRBV5-1	NA	TRBJ2-3	NA	TGCGCCAGCAGCTTGTTCCTAACCACAGATACGCAGTATTTT	CASSLFLTTDTQYF
TRBV28	NA	TRBJ2-5	NA	TGTGCCAGCAGTTTATCCACCGGAGCGGAGACCCAGTACTTC	CASSLSTGAETQYF
TRBV2	TRBD1	TRBJ1-5	NA	TGTGCCAGCAGGGTACAGGGGGCGGGTAATCAGCCCCAGCATTTT	CASRVQGAGNQPQHF
TRBV7-9	NA	TRBJ1-4	NA	TGTGCCAGCAGCCTCCGAGGGAGGGATGAAAAACTGTTTTTT	CASSLRGRDEKLFF
TRBV6-1	NA	TRBJ1-2	NA	TGTGCCACCGAGCGAGGGCTATCGGACTATGGCTACACCTTC	CATERGLSDYGYTF
TRBV18	NA	TRBJ1-6	NA	TGTGCCAGCTCACCTCAGGGCGGCAGTAATTCACCCCTCCACTTT	CASSPQGGSNSPLHF
TRBV28	NA	TRBJ1-5	NA	TGTGCTGCAGGGTGGAAGGGCAATCAGCCCCAGCATTTT	CAAGWKGNQPQHF
TRBV6-5	NA	TRBJ1-3	NA	TGTGCCAGCGAGGGATCTGGAAACACCATATATTTT	CASEGSGNTIYF
TRBV19	NA	TRBJ1-5	NA	TGTGCCAGTAGTACCGACAGGTTACAGCCCCAGCATTTT	CASSTDRLQPQHF
TRBV11-1	NA	TRBJ1-6	few	TGTGCCAGCAGCTTACAGGGAACCAATTCACCCCTCCACTTT	CASSLQGTNSPLHF
TRBV5-6	NA	TRBJ1-1	NA	TGTGCCAGCAGCCGAAACAGGCAGAACACTGAAGCTTTCTTT	CASSRNRQNTEAFF
TRBV29-1	NA	TRBJ2-2	NA	TGCAGCGTTCTGGGAGGCGCGAACACCGGGGAGCTGTTTTTT	CSVLGGANTGELFF
TRBV7-2	NA	TRBJ1-1	NA	TGTGCCAGCAGCTTAGTGTTGGGGAAGGGGGCTGAAGCTTTCTTT	CASSLVLGKGAEAFF
TRBV6-2/TRBV6-3	TRBD2	TRBJ2-3	once	TGTGCCAGCAGCCCTAGCGGGAGGGGGTATGGCACAGATACGCAGTATTTT	CASSPSGRGYGTDTQYF
TRBV10-3	NA	TRBJ1-2	NA	TGTGCCATCAGTACAGGGAGTGAAGGTGGCTACACCTTC	CAISTGSEGGYTF
TRBV28	NA	TRBJ1-5	once	TGTGCCAGCAGATGGACAACCGATCAGCCCCAGCATTTT	CASRWTTDQPQHF
TRBV9	TRBD1	TRBJ1-1	NA	TGTGCCAGCAGCGTAGTGGGCAGGGGGCCCGGGAACACTGAAGCTTTCTTT	CASSVVGRGPGNTEAFF
TRBV29-1	TRBD1	TRBJ2-7	NA	TGCAGCGTTGTACAGGGGACCTACGAGCAGTACTTC	CSVVQGTYEQYF
TRBV2	NA	TRBJ2-4	few	TGTGCCAGCATGGGGCTGGGTGGGGTGAAGTACTTC	CASMGLGGVKYF
TRBV28	TRBD1	TRBJ1-2	once	TGTGCCAGCAGTTCCCCCGGGACAGCTAACTATGGCTACACCTTC	CASSSPGTANYGYTF
TRBV27	NA	TRBJ2-7	few	TGTGCCAGCAGTTTAAGTACTCGGAGTAGCTCCTACGAGCAGTACTTC	CASSLSTRSSSYEQYF
TRBV3-1/TRBV3-2	NA	TRBJ1-2	NA	TGTGCCAGCAGCCAAGAGGCCAGGCTCTATGGCTACACCTTC	CASSQEARLYGYTF
TRBV9	NA	TRBJ1-2	NA	TGTGCCAGCAGCGCCTCCCAGGGTGGTGGCTACACCTTC	CASSASQGGGYTF
TRBV5-8	NA	TRBJ1-1	NA	TGTGCCAGCAGCTTGTATAGACTCGTCGAAGCTTTCTTT	CASSLYRLVEAFF
TRBV20-1	NA	TRBJ2-1	once	TGCAGTGCTAGTGGAGGTCGAAATGAGCAGTTCTTC	CSASGGRNEQFF
TRBV20-1	NA	TRBJ1-4	NA	TGCAGTGCTAGTATGGGGCAGAATAATGAAAAACTGTTTTTT	CSASMGQNNEKLFF
TRBV4-1	NA	TRBJ2-1	NA	TGCGCCAGCAGCCAAGAGGGGGGTATAGGGGAGCAGTTCTTC	CASSQEGGIGEQFF
TRBV2	NA	TRBJ2-5	NA	TGTGCCAGCAGTGTTGGGGGCTGGGGGGAGACCCAGTACTTC	CASSVGGWGETQYF
TRBV6-5	TRBD1	TRBJ2-7	NA	TGTGCCCTCCGGGGACAGGGGGGTGAGCAGTACTTC	CALRGQGGEQYF
TRBV30	NA	TRBJ1-4	once	TGTGCCTGGAGTGGACAGGTCGGCGAAAAACTGTTTTTT	CAWSGQVGEKLFF
TRBV15	TRBD2	TRBJ2-7	NA	TGTGCCACCAGCAGAGGCCTAGCGGGAGGCCAGCAGTACTTC	CATSRGLAGGQQYF
TRBV3-1/TRBV3-2	NA	TRBJ2-1	NA	TGTGCCAGCAGCAGTGACTTCTACAATGAGCAGTTCTTC	CASSSDFYNEQFF
TRBV19	NA	TRBJ2-1	NA	TGTGCCAGTAGCCTGGGCATGGGGAGGTCCTACAATGAGCAGTTCTTC	CASSLGMGRSYNEQFF
TRBV10-3	TRBD2	TRBJ2-1	NA	TGTGCCATCTCATCAAGGGCTAGCGGGAGGGAGGGCAATGAGCAGTTCTTC	CAISSRASGREGNEQFF
TRBV19	TRBD1	TRBJ2-5	NA	TGTGCCAGTAGTACCACCGGGACAGGGTCGGAGACCCAGTACTTC	CASSTTGTGSETQYF
TRBV28	NA	TRBJ1-2	NA	TGTGCCAGCAGTTTGAGCTATGGCTACACCTTC	CASSLSYGYTF
TRBV6-1	NA	TRBJ1-1	NA	TGTGCCAGCAGTGAGGTCCCGGTTGAAGCTTTCTTT	CASSEVPVEAFF
TRBV5-4	NA	TRBJ1-1	NA	TGTGCCAGCAGCCTCCAAAACAGGGTCGGGGACACTGAAGCTTTCTTT	CASSLQNRVGDTEAFF
TRBV6-5	NA	TRBJ2-1	few	TGTGCCAGCAGTTACTCGAGGGTATACAATGAGCAGTTCTTC	CASSYSRVYNEQFF
TRBV5-1	NA	TRBJ2-2	once	TGCGCCAGCAGCTTGGATGGCGGGCCCGGGGAGCTGTTTTTT	CASSLDGGPGELFF
TRBV12-3/TRBV12-4	TRBD1	TRBJ1-2	NA	TGTGCCAGCAGTCCGGGGACAGTAAGGAGCTACACCTTC	CASSPGTVRSYTF
TRBV3-1/TRBV3-2	NA	TRBJ2-4	NA	TGTGCCAGCAGCCAAGATAGAACCCGGCGGGACTTC	CASSQDRTRRDF